One and the same sample provided the 6 T cell receptor beta chains below, sequenced in a study of shared clonotypes between healthy human individuals (TCRdb year 2020). The protocol used for the library was the immunoSEQ multiplex PCR assay. This immuneACCESS table, as held by TCRdb, lists in-frame sequences with V and J called but not all clones. Of the missing ones, under half trace to an unresolved V gene in checked studies; the others have no known cause. Within this sample are roughly 590,000 clones, with around 95% of them counted one time only. The ten largest clones take up roughly 0.1% of the sample. For the CD8 naive samples, CD45RO-negative cells were positively selected for CCR7, yielding a CD45RA+CCR7+ population from which TemRA cells were excluded. The sequencing input was naive CD8+ T cells sorted from blood. The sample's cell subset or site, from its label and the paper: CD45RA+CCR7+. These receptors were collected from a woman in her thirties in good health.

V usage is TRBV27 and J usage is TRBJ2-7; D gene ambiguous. This CDR3 has 13 amino acids. CDR1 and CDR2 from the germline V gene are MNHEY and SMNVEV (reference sequence). Between the trimmed V and J ends, which lost 0 bases and 9 bases, there was a span of 12 bases. Written as DNA, the CDR3 is TGTGCCAGCAGTTTATCGACCCTGGACGCGCAGTACTTC. Its translation: CASSLSTLDAQYF.

The rearrangement joins TRBV28 to TRBJ2-6; possible D gene TRBD2, 5 bases. Germline CDR1 and CDR2: MDHEN and SYDVKM. CDR3 length equals 14 residues. V was cut by 7 bases and J by 4 bases, with 11 bases left in between. CDR3 in DNA: TGTGCCAGCACCGGGGTTAGAGGGGCCAACGTCCTGACTTTC. Its translation is CASTGVRGANVLTF.

This chain joins TRBV27 and TRBJ1-1, with 7 bases identical to TRBD1. The CDR3 spans 15 residues. Germline V gene data show CDR1 as MNHEY and CDR2 as SMNVEV (reference sequence). Trimming cost V 3 bases and J 7 bases; bases outside gene matches: 11. CDR3 amino acids: CASSLAGAWDSEAFF. DNA of the CDR3: TGTGCCAGCAGTTTGGCAGGGGCTTGGGACAGTGAAGCTTTCTTT.

This clone has only one observation. This rearrangement joins TRBV4-2 to TRBJ2-5; 10 nucleotides match TRBD2. The CDR3 is 16 residues long. CDR1 and CDR2 (germline): LGHNA, YNFKEQ. V lost 0 bases, J lost 6 bases, and 7 bases stayed unmatched. DNA for the CDR3: TGTGCCAGCAGCCAAGATTATCTAGCGGGAGACCAGACCCAGTACTTC. Amino acids: CASSQDYLAGDQTQYF.

The chain has TRBV4-2 and TRBJ2-7; 12 nucleotides align to TRBD2. V trimming: 3 bases; J trimming: 2 bases; junction bases outside the gene matches: 2. This CDR3 comprises 15 residues. Germline V gene data show CDR1 as LGHNA and CDR2 as YNFKEQ. CDR3 residues: CASSHLAGGAYEQYF. The CDR3 DNA is TGTGCCAGCAGCCATCTAGCGGGGGGGGCCTACGAGCAGTACTTC.

The CDR3 loop reads CASSSGTGGDEQYF. The DNA for the CDR3 is TGTGCCAGCAGCTCCGGGACAGGGGGGGACGAGCAGTACTTC. This chain links TRBV5-5 with TRBJ2-7, with 11 bases fitting TRBD1. From germline, CDR1 is SGHKS and CDR2 YYEKEE (reference sequence). The junction had 4 bases not matched to a gene; V was cut back by 3 bases and J by 5 bases. This CDR3 is 14 amino acids long.